Each of the 8 T cell receptor beta chains below was sequenced from the same sample in a study of regulatory T cells in long-lasting Graves disease. CDR3-region Arm-PCR and iRepertoire HTBI primers produced the TCR beta libraries. MiXCR, run by TCRdb on the multiplex PCR reads, gives a single entry per CDR3 protein. The table lists about 540,000 distinct CDR3 sequences, roughly 14% of them singletons. As to time point: newly diagnosed GD, antithyroid drugs for less than 3 months. There was RNA extracted from PBMCs, and the TCR library was made from it. These data were also filed under a second study, of T cells in Graves' hyperthyroidism and ophthalmopathy.

The specimen comprised peripheral blood mononuclear cells (PBMCs), sampled at new diagnosis, from a patient treated with antithyroid drugs. Receptor source: a man under 40 with Graves disease.

This clonotype has a count of ten or more. V and J are TRBV5-1 and TRBJ1-1; D ambiguous. The CDR3 contains 14 residues. Trimming shortened V by 1 base and J by 0 bases, and 7 bases separated the two germline ends. Germline loops: CDR1 SGHRS, CDR2 YFSETQ. In DNA form, the CDR3 reads TGCGCCAGCAGCTTGAAACAGATGAACACTGAAGCTTTCTTT. Amino acid sequence: CASSLKQMNTEAFF.

This clonotype was seen repeatedly, ten times or more. The chain has TRBV20-1 and TRBJ2-5; D gene unclear. The CDR3 runs 13 residues. Per germline, CDR1 DFQATT and CDR2 SNEGSKA (reference sequence). V was pared by 5 bases and J by 7 bases, with 17 bases between. The CDR3 loop is CSAPYHPAGTQYF. CDR3 in DNA: TGCAGTGCTCCCTATCACCCTGCCGGGACCCAGTACTTC.

In this sample, this clonotype turned up a few times. The chain is built from TRBV30 and TRBJ2-7; maybe TRBD2 (7 bases). V was shortened by 3 bases and J by 6 bases, with 12 bases between the two germline ends. The CDR3 length is 12 residues. The germline CDR1 and CDR2 sequences are GTSNPN and SVGIG (reference sequence). The CDR3 reads CAWRGGGGEQYF. DNA for the CDR3: TGTGCCTGGAGAGGAGGGGGGGGCGAGCAGTACTTC.

This clonotype was found many times. The gene calls are TRBV29-1 and TRBJ2-1, with a weak D call TRBD2 (8 bases). The CDR3 totals 16 residues. The germline V gene encodes CDR1 SQVTM and CDR2 ANQGSEA. Trimming took 7 bases from V and 10 from J, leaving 29 bases between them. CDR3 sequence reads: CSGREDSGFPGGEQFF. The DNA of the CDR3 is TGCAGCGGGCGGGAGGATAGCGGGTTCCCAGGGGGGGAGCAGTTCTTC.

This clonotype was picked up many times. This chain uses TRBV29-1 with TRBJ1-1; 7 positions agree with TRBD1. This CDR3 spans 16 amino acids. J lost 3 bases, V lost 6 bases, and 16 bases had no gene match. Germline V gene sequence: CDR1 SQVTM, CDR2 ANQGSEA. CDR3 region: CSVPLTGTDEYTEAFF. CDR3 in DNA: TGCAGCGTCCCCCTTACCGGGACAGATGAATACACTGAAGCTTTCTTT.

This clonotype was counted many times. The CDR3 region has the DNA TGTGCCTGGAGACAAAGGACTAGCGGATACGAGCAGTACTTC. Protein sequence: CAWRQRTSGYEQYF. The V call is TRBV30, the J call TRBJ2-7, with TRBD2 identical over 10 bases. The CDR3 contains 14 residues. With 3 bases clipped from V and 4 bases from J, the junction kept 6 bases outside the gene matches. Per germline, CDR1 GTSNPN and CDR2 SVGIG (reference sequence).

Concerning this clonotype itself: This clone may be a read error of a much larger clone one base away. The rearrangement uses TRBV11-2 and TRBJ2-3; D gene unclear. There are 15 residues in the CDR3. From germline, CDR1 is SGHAT and CDR2 FQNNGV. CDR3 in amino acids: CANSLNPTSTDTQYF. The CDR3, as DNA: TGTGCCAACAGCCTAAACCCTACTAGCACAGATACGCAGTATTTT.

This clonotype was counted between two and nine times. CDR3 amino acids: CASSLTGLAVTDTQYF. The CDR3 region has the DNA TGTGCCAGCTCTCTTACAGGACTAGCGGTCACAGATACGCAGTATTTT. V is TRBV18 and J is TRBJ2-3, with 10 bases identical to TRBD2. The CDR3 sequence is 16 residues long. Germline CDR1 is KGHSH and CDR2 is LQKENI. With 6 bases clipped from V and 2 bases from J, the junction kept 8 bases outside the gene matches.